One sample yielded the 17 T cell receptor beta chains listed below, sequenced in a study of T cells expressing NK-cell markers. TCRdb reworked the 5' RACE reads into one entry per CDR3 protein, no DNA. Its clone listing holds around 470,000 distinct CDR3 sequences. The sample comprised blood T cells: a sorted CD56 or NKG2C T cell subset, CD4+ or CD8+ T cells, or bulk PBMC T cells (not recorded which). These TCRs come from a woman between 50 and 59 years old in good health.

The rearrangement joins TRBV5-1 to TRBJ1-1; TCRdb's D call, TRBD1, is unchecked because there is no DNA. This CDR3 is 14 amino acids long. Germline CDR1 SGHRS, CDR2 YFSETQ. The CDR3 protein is CASSNPGQNTEAFF.

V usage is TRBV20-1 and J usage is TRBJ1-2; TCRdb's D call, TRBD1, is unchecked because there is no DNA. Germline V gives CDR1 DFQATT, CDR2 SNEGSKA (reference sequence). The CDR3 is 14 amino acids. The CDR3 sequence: CSVKGGGPYYGYTF.

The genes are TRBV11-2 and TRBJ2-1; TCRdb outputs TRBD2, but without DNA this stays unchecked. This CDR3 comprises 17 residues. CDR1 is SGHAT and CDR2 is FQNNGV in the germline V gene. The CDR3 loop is CASSLGWREAPPTEQFF.

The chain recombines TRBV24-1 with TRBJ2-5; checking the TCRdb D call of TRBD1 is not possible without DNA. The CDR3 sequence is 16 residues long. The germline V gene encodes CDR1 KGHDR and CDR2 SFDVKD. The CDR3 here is CATSEFGQGGRETQYF.

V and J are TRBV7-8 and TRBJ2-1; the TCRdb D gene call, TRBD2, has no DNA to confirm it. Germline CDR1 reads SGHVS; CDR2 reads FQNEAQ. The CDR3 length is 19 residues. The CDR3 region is CASSQRLAGAHSSYNEQFF.

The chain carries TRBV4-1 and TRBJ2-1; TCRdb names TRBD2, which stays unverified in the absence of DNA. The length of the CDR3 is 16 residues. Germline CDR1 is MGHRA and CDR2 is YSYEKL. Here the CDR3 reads CASRTTSGSSYNEQFF.

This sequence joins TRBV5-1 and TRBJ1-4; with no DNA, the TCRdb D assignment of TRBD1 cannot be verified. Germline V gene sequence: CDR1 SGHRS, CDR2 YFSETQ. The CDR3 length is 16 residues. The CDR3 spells CASSLVAGTLGEKLFF.

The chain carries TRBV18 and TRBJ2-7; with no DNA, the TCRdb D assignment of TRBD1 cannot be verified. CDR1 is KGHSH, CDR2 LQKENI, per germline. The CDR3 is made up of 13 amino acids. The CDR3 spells CASSPGPIYEQYF.

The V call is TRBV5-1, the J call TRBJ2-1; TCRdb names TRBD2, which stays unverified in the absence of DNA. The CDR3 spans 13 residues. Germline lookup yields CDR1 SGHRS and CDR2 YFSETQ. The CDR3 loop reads CASGVVSRNEQFF.

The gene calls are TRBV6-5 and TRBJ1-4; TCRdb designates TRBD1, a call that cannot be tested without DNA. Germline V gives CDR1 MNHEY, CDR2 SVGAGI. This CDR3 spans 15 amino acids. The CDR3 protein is CASSAYQDRGEKLFF.

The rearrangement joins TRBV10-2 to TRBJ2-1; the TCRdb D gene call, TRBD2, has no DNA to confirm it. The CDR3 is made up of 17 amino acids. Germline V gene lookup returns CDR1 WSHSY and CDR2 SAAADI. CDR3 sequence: CASNLPGGGGSYNEQFF.

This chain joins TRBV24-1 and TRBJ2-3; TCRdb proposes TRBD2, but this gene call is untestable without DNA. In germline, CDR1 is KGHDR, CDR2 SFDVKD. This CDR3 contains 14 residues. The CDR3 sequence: CATASSGSTDTQYF.

The CDR3 sequence: CASSERAAYNEQFF. The rearrangement uses TRBV2 and TRBJ2-1. CDR1 is SNHLY, CDR2 FYNNEI, per germline. The CDR3 consists of 14 residues.

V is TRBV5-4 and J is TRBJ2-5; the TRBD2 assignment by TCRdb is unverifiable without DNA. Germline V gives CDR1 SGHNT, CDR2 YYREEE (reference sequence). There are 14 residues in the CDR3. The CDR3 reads CASSKRLAEETQYF. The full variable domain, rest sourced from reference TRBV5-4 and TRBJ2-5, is ETGVTQSPTHLIKTRGQQVTLRCSSQSGHNTVSWYQQALGQGPQFIFQYYREEENGRGNFPPRFSGLQFPNYSSELNVNALELDDSALYLCASSKRLAEETQYFGPGTRLLVL.

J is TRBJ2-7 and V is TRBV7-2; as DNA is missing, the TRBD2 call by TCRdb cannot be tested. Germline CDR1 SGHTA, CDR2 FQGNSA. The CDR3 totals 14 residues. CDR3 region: CASSLRAGGYEQYF.

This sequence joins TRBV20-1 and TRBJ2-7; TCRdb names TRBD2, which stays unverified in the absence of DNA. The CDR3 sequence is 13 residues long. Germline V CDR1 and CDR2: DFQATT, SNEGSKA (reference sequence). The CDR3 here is CSGARTEVREQYF.

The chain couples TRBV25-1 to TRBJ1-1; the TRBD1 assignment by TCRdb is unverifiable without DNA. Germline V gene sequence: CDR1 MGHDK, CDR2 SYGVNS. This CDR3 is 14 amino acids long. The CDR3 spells CASGREGARTEAFF. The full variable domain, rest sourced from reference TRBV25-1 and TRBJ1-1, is EADIYQTPRYLVIGTGKKITLECSQTMGHDKMYWYQQDPGMELHLIHYSYGVNSTEKGDLSSESTVSRIRTEHFPLTLESARPSHTSQYLCASGREGARTEAFFGQGTRLTVV.